This T cell receptor (beta chain) was profiled in a study of identical twins. Via MiXCR, TCRdb re-called the 5' RACE reads, giving one row per CDR3 protein. This sample has some 500,000 distinct CDR3 sequences, with about 13% found just once. The CDR3 spans 17 residues. The germline gives CDR1 LGHDT, CDR2 YNNKEL (reference sequence). V was shortened by 4 bases and J by 0 bases, with 15 bases between the two germline ends. Of note for this clonotype: Its antigen is as yet unknown.

Points from the study as a whole: Without tracking the same donors, conclusions rested on cross-sectional statistical analysis. Compared with unrelated sharing, twin-shared out-of-frame alpha sequences had more low-probability sequences.

These data also formed part of another study, on yellow fever vaccine responses in identical twins. As reported in that work: Reportedly, twins' vaccine T cell responses looked partly convergent and partly personalized.

The sequencing sample was made of CD4+ T cells sorted from blood. This rearrangement joins TRBV3-1 to TRBJ2-2; D possibly uses TRBD1 or TRBD2 (5 bases each). This TCR derives from a woman younger than 35 in good health. CDR3 in DNA: TGTGCCAGCAGCCCCATCATGGGGACCGCGAACACCGGGGAGCTGTTTTTT. Protein: CASSPIMGTANTGELFF.